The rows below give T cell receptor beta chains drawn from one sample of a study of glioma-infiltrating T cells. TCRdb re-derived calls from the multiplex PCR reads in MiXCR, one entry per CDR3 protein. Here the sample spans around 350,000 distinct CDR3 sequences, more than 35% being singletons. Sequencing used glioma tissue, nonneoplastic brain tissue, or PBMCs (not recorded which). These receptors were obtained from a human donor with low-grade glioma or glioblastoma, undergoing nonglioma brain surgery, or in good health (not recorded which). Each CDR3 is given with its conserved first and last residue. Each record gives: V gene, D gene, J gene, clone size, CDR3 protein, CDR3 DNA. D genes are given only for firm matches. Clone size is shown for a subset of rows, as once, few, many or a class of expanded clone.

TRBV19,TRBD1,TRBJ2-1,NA,CASSDRGRVGYNEQFF,TGTGCCAGTAGTGACAGGGGGCGCGTAGGGTACAATGAGCAGTTCTTC
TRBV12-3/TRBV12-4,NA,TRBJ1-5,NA,CASSPGRNNQPQHF,TGTGCCAGCAGTCCCGGACGTAACAATCAGCCCCAGCATTTT
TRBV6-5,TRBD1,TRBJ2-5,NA,CASSGPTGDPYQETQYF,TGTGCCAGCAGCGGTCCCACAGGGGACCCGTACCAAGAGACCCAGTACTTC
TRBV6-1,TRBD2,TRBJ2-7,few,CASSLLAGGGYEQYF,TGTGCCAGCAGCCTACTAGCGGGAGGTGGGTACGAGCAGTACTTC
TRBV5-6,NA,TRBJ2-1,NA,CASSQQSSYNEQFF,TGTGCCAGCAGCCAACAGAGCTCCTACAATGAGCAGTTCTTC
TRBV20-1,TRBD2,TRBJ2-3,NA,CSAIASRTSGRADWSTDTQYF,TGCAGTGCTATCGCTTCGAGGACTAGCGGGAGGGCAGATTGGTCCACAGATACGCAGTATTTT
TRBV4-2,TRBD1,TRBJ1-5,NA,CASSWGQGGNQPQHF,TGTGCCAGCAGTTGGGGACAGGGAGGAAATCAGCCCCAGCATTTT
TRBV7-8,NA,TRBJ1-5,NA,CASSFGNDNSNQPQHF,TGTGCCAGCAGCTTCGGGAACGATAATAGCAATCAGCCCCAGCATTTT
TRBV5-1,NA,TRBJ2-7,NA,CASSLAGPREQYF,TGCGCCAGCAGCTTAGCCGGGCCCCGCGAGCAGTACTTC
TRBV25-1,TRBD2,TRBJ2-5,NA,CASSPFLGGLAGVEETQYF,TGTGCCAGCAGCCCATTCCTTGGCGGACTAGCGGGAGTTGAGGAGACCCAGTACTTC
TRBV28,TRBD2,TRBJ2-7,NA,CASSLVTRGLAVRSSYEQYF,TGTGCCAGCAGTTTAGTTACCCGCGGACTAGCGGTGAGGAGCTCCTACGAGCAGTACTTC